These 21 T cell receptor beta chains were all obtained from the same sample, sequenced in a study of T cell responses to AZD1222 COVID-19 vaccine. The table came from immunoSEQ multiplex PCR; TCRdb's copy has only in-frame clones and leaves some out. The sample shows 60,000 to 85,000 clones, 80% to 90% of them seen only once. Sequencing used peripheral blood, obtained 28 days after the second AZD1222 dose. Receptor source: an adult who received the AZD1222 COVID-19 vaccine.

This sequence joins TRBV28 and TRBJ1-2; D is uncertain. Trimming took off 6 bases at V and 3 bases at J, with 14 bases between the two ends. Germline V lookup: CDR1 MDHEN, CDR2 SYDVKM. The CDR3 is 14 amino acids. The chain's CDR3 is CASRPMPEYYGYTF. The CDR3 region has the DNA TGTGCCAGCAGGCCCATGCCAGAGTACTATGGCTACACCTTC.

The V gene is TRBV7-2, the J gene TRBJ2-2; TRBD1 aligns across 11 bases. Trimming cost V 4 bases and J 1 base; bases outside gene matches: 8. Germline CDR1 and CDR2: SGHTA and FQGNSA. This CDR3 spans 18 amino acids. This CDR3 is CASSSHRDRGWNTGELFF. The DNA of the CDR3 is TGTGCCAGCAGCTCCCACCGGGACAGGGGGTGGAACACCGGGGAGCTGTTTTTT.

The chain links TRBV5-1 to TRBJ1-1; D gene unclear. There are 13 residues in the CDR3. Germline lookup yields CDR1 SGHRS and CDR2 YFSETQ. V lost 3 bases to trimming and J lost 5 bases, with 11 bases between them. Here the CDR3 reads CASSSYGGTEAFF. The CDR3, as DNA: TGCGCCAGCAGCTCGTACGGAGGGACTGAAGCTTTCTTT.

This clone was picked up one time. The rearrangement links TRBV18 to TRBJ2-7; no reliable D call. The CDR3 covers 14 residues. V was clipped by 2 bases and J by 2 bases, with 10 bases between them. CDR1 KGHSH and CDR2 LQKENI come from the germline V gene. The CDR3 loop reads CASSPSIGTYEQYF. The DNA of the CDR3 is TGTGCCAGCTCACCAAGTATAGGGACCTACGAGCAGTACTTC.

The V call is TRBV4-1, the J call TRBJ1-4; D is unclear. Germline CDR1 is MGHRA and CDR2 is YSYEKL. CDR3 size: 19 residues. Trimming shortened V by 1 base and J by 0 bases, and 18 bases separated the two germline ends. The CDR3 spells CASSQGRTGSIATNEKLFF. CDR3 coding DNA: TGCGCCAGCAGCCAAGGCAGGACGGGATCGATTGCAACTAATGAAAAACTGTTTTTT.

V is TRBV5-1 and J is TRBJ1-2, with D perhaps matching TRBD1 (6 bases). Per the germline V gene, CDR1 is SGHRS and CDR2 is YFSETQ. Trimming cost V 0 bases and J 4 bases, with 7 bases left between them. The CDR3 sequence is 13 residues long. The chain's CDR3 is CASSLEGGYGYTF. In DNA form, the CDR3 reads TGCGCCAGCAGCTTGGAAGGGGGCTATGGCTACACCTTC.

The rearrangement joins TRBV28 to TRBJ2-7; 13 bases are shared with TRBD2. CDR3 size: 14 residues. Trimming at V came to 6 bases and at J to 3 bases, leaving 2 bases not matched to a gene. CDR1 is MDHEN, CDR2 SYDVKM, per germline. The CDR3 loop reads CASRTSGGIYEQYF. Written as DNA, the CDR3 is TGTGCCAGCAGGACTAGCGGGGGGATCTACGAGCAGTACTTC.

V is TRBV6-2 or TRBV6-3 and J is TRBJ2-1, with D perhaps given as TRBD1 or TRBD2 (5 bases each). V was shortened by 2 bases and J by 4 bases, with 15 bases between the two germline ends. The CDR3 totals 16 residues. The V gene's germline CDR1 is MNHEY and CDR2 SVGEGT. This chain's CDR3 is CASSYLQGPPYNEQFF. CDR3 coding DNA: TGTGCCAGCAGTTACCTCCAGGGACCCCCATACAATGAGCAGTTCTTC.

The CDR3: CASSTIGQPAPDTQYF. Here the CDR3 DNA reads TGTGCCAGCAGCACAATAGGACAGCCAGCCCCAGATACGCAGTATTTT. The chain couples TRBV7-9 to TRBJ2-3, with D possibly matching TRBD1 (6 bases). The CDR3 runs to 16 residues. The germline V gene encodes CDR1 SEHNR and CDR2 FQNEAQ (reference sequence). The germline V and J ends were trimmed by 5 bases and 4 bases, with 19 bases remaining between them.

The V call is TRBV2, the J call TRBJ1-3; D unclear. In germline, CDR1 is SNHLY, CDR2 FYNNEI. CDR3 length: 14 residues. The V end lost 8 bases, the J end lost 2 bases, and 13 bases lay between the germline ends. The CDR3 here is CASYLPVAGNTIYF. In nucleotides, the CDR3 is TGTGCCAGCTATCTTCCGGTCGCTGGAAACACCATATATTTT.

The chain carries TRBV5-1 and TRBJ2-2; 9 bases match TRBD1. CDR3 length: 14 amino acids. J lost 7 bases, V lost 0 bases, and 1 base had no gene match. Germline CDR1 reads SGHRS; CDR2 reads YFSETQ. The CDR3 coding sequence is TGCGCCAGCAGCTTGGGGACAGGGGTCGGGGAGCTGTTTTTT. Its translation is CASSLGTGVGELFF.

This clone was seen once. The V call is TRBV27, the J call TRBJ2-1; TRBD2 matches 10 bases. The junction had 16 bases not matched to a gene; V was cut back by 6 bases and J by 8 bases. This CDR3 contains 17 residues. Germline CDR1 and CDR2: MNHEY and SMNVEV (reference sequence). This CDR3 reads CASSLIPGLATQDEQFF. DNA of the CDR3: TGTGCCAGCAGCCTAATTCCGGGACTAGCGACTCAAGATGAGCAGTTCTTC.

The chain combines TRBV27 with TRBJ1-5; the D gene is possibly TRBD1 (6 bases). Trimming stripped 5 bases from V and 6 bases from J, with 14 bases between. Looked up from germline, CDR1 is MNHEY and CDR2 is SMNVEV (reference sequence). The CDR3 spans 14 residues. The CDR3 loop reads CASSAEGGGQPQHF. In nucleotides, the CDR3 is TGTGCCAGCAGTGCTGAGGGGGGGGGTCAGCCCCAGCATTTT.

The rearrangement links TRBV5-6 to TRBJ2-1; 7 nucleotides match TRBD2. The V gene's germline CDR1 is SGHDT and CDR2 YYEEEE. The V gene end was trimmed by 2 bases and the J gene end by 5 bases; junction bases not matched to a gene: 7. This CDR3 comprises 15 residues. CDR3 loop: CASSFYGTTNNEQFF. The CDR3 nucleotides are TGTGCCAGCAGCTTCTACGGGACTACCAACAATGAGCAGTTCTTC.

The chain links TRBV7-8 to TRBJ2-2, with D possibly TRBD2 on 7 matching bases. The CDR3 is 18 amino acids. CDR1 and CDR2 from the germline V gene are SGHVS and FQNEAQ. Trimming stripped 4 bases from V and 2 bases from J, with 20 bases between. The CDR3 loop reads CASSSKPRGGHNTGELFF. CDR3 nucleotides: TGTGCCAGCAGCTCAAAGCCTAGGGGGGGACATAACACCGGGGAGCTGTTTTTT.

V usage is TRBV27 and J usage is TRBJ1-2; 9 bases map to TRBD1. Germline V gene lookup returns CDR1 MNHEY and CDR2 SMNVEV (reference sequence). Germline trimming cut 5 bases from V and 8 bases from J; bases unmatched to any gene: 6. This CDR3 spans 13 amino acids. CDR3 in DNA: TGTGCCAGCAGTGACAGGGGGGTAGGAGGCTACACCTTC. Translated: CASSDRGVGGYTF.

The chain carries TRBV3-1 (or the pseudogene TRBV3-2) and TRBJ1-1, with D unclear. Trimming removed 1 base from V and 2 bases from J, with 14 bases in between. Looked up from germline, CDR1 is LGHDT and CDR2 is YNNKEL (reference sequence). There are 16 residues in the CDR3. CDR3 coding DNA: TGTGCCAGCAGCCAAGGAGAGATTTGGGGAAACACTGAAGCTTTCTTT. Encoded protein: CASSQGEIWGNTEAFF.

This clone came up once. The rearrangement uses TRBV6-1 and TRBJ1-3; D perhaps matches TRBD1 (6 bases). Per the germline V gene, CDR1 is MNHNS and CDR2 is SASEGT. V gave up 0 bases and J gave up 2 bases, with 20 bases separating them. This CDR3 region has 19 residues. CDR3 amino acids: CASSEAFAGAGIPGNTIYF. The CDR3 DNA reads as TGTGCCAGCAGTGAAGCTTTTGCAGGGGCCGGCATCCCTGGAAACACCATATATTTT.

The chain carries TRBV5-6 and TRBJ1-2; no reliable D call. The CDR3 covers 15 residues. Between the trimmed V and J ends, which lost 1 base and 1 base, there was a span of 11 bases. Germline V lookup: CDR1 SGHDT, CDR2 YYEEEE. CDR3 DNA sequence: TGTGCCAGCAGCTTGTTCCCCCCAAGTAACTATGGCTACACCTTC. It encodes CASSLFPPSNYGYTF.

The chain employs TRBV5-8 and TRBJ1-1; D is uncertain. CDR1 and CDR2 (germline): SGHTS, YDEGEE. The length of the CDR3 is 13 residues. V was clipped by 4 bases and J by 1 base, with 8 bases between them. CDR3 in amino acids: CASSLDPNTEAFF. For the CDR3, the DNA is TGTGCCAGCAGCCTGGATCCGAACACTGAAGCTTTCTTT.

The count of this clone is one. This chain joins TRBV7-2 and TRBJ1-5, with unresolved D. V lost 1 base, J lost 2 bases, and 3 bases lay in between. Germline V gives CDR1 SGHTA, CDR2 FQGNSA. The CDR3 spans 13 residues. The CDR3 reads CASSLDGNQPQHF. Here the CDR3 DNA reads TGTGCCAGCAGCTTAGACGGCAATCAGCCCCAGCATTTT.